This TCR beta chain was documented in a study of post-analysis software for immune sequencing data. Study conclusions and caveats: Among multiple sclerosis patients, normalized Chao1 diversity was significantly below that of controls. Five TRBV segments, including TRBV5-6, TRBV5-1 and TRBV20-1, were more frequent in patients than controls.

Libraries were made from TCR beta cDNA, and they carried unique molecular identifiers. Each CDR3 protein gets one entry after TCRdb re-called the PCR reads with MiXCR. This table holds roughly 700,000 distinct CDR3 sequences, 25% to 30% found once. Comments on this clonotype: Its specificity is unknown.

The CDR3 length is 16 residues. V lost 5 bases and J lost 6, with 20 bases in between. This sequence originates from a girl between 10 and 17 years old with multiple sclerosis. The sample comprised blood. The chain carries TRBV12-3 or TRBV12-4 and TRBJ1-5, with D possibly matching TRBD1 (6 bases). CDR3 in amino acids: CASSPSTGLGGQPQHF. DNA of the CDR3: TGTGCCAGCAGTCCCTCAACAGGGCTTGGAGGTCAGCCCCAGCATTTT.